The clone carrying this T cell receptor beta chain was seen ten or more times. The antigen is not known. This CDR3 contains 16 residues. The junction had 9 bases not matched to a gene; V was cut back by 2 bases and J by 6 bases. Germline V gives CDR1 LGHNA, CDR2 YSLEER. Barcoded TCR alpha and TCR beta cDNA libraries with UMIs came from 5'RACE using constant-segment primers. TCRdb recomputed calls from the 5' RACE reads with MiXCR, one row per CDR3 protein. The table shows fewer than 50,000 distinct CDR3 sequences, with 6% to 8.5% occurring only once. This record belongs to a study of T-cell memory formation after mild COVID-19. Study-level background: In these data, TCR clusters were largely donor specific.

Study-level findings and limits: The main location of contracting CD4+ clones was CM and EM, and that of contracting CD8+ clones was EMRA. Pre-infection memory showed some responding clones, and this suggested that cross-reactive memory joined.

The origin of this receptor is an adult who had mild COVID-19 (a few samples of this study predate the infection). Cell type and time point are not known. The chain has TRBV4-3 and TRBJ1-4; 7 bases agree with TRBD1. Sequenced material: PBMCs or a T cell subset sorted from them (not recorded which). CDR3 in DNA: TGCGCCAGCAGCCAACAACAGCACAGGGGTGATGAAAAACTGTTTTTT. Its protein product is CASSQQQHRGDEKLFF.